The source of this TCR beta chain is a study of regulatory T cells in long-lasting Graves disease (dated by TCRdb to the early 2020s). Background on the whole study: Antithyroid drugs had been taken for less than 3 months by newly diagnosed Graves' disease patients. This study used TCR sequencing and RNA sequencing of peripheral blood to compare persistent Graves' disease patients against newly diagnosed Graves' disease patients. The study was registered as a clinical trial and conducted in China. A total of 33 samples underwent TCR sequencing: around 13 from persistent and about 20 from newly diagnosed Graves' disease patients.

The study at large found these results: Compared with newly diagnosed patients, persistent Graves' disease patients had lower TCR Shannon entropy and fewer highly expanded clones, which suggests clonal expansion. The authors noted that the small sample size was a limitation that may lower accuracy. More public clonotypes were shared among persistent patients (more than 2,500) than among newly diagnosed patients (966). The study examined only peripheral blood because the primary lesion, thyroid tissue, could not be accessed. Preferential use of TRBV28, TRBJ1-2 and TRBJ2-5 was observed in persistent disease, whereas TRBV20-1 and TRBJ2-1 were favored in newly diagnosed disease. Sequencing and analysis were restricted to the TCR beta chain.

A note on this clonotype: Which antigen it targets is not known. The input lacks base qualities; no much larger clone sits a single base away.

Per the publication, the time point label means: newly diagnosed GD, antithyroid drugs for less than 3 months. For both TCR sequencing and RNA sequencing, RNA was extracted from PBMCs using TRIzol. Graves' disease was diagnosed according to American Thyroid Association guidelines. Patients were recruited from an endocrinology department in Xi'an, China. From each patient, about 8.9 milliliters of peripheral blood was collected into an EDTA anticoagulant tube. PBMCs were isolated by Ficoll Paque Plus density gradient separation without further T cell sorting. RNA quality was checked with an Agilent 2100 Bioanalyzer and agarose gel, and concentration with a NanoDrop 2000. The germline V gene provides CDR1 MGHRA and CDR2 YSYEKL. The CDR3 numbers 15 residues from cysteine through phenylalanine. This entry keeps only the CDR3 DNA: 45 bases, framed from base 1. V loses 2 bases at its end and J loses 4 bases; junction bases beyond the gene matches: 5.

Libraries came from multiplex PCR. TCRdb lists the instrument as Illumina HiSeq 4000. TCR beta libraries were built with iRepertoire HTBI primers and Arm-PCR amplification of CDR3 regions. Gel purification was performed on PCR products prior to sequencing. The original methods were these. Across samples, 60 to 80 TRBV and 15 or so TRBJ segments were identified and used for gene usage analysis of CDR3 amino acid clonotypes. COPE and FqMerger were used to merge the filtered high-quality paired reads into contigs. Contigs were aligned with BLAST to IMGT TRBV, TRBD and TRBJ reference genes, and CDR3 was defined per IMGT. Clonotypes above 0.1% frequency were classified as highly expanded clones. Repertoire diversity was measured by Shannon entropy, and V-J evenness by the Gini coefficient. Public clonotypes were defined as clonotypes shared by more than one individual. The public reads were run again by TCRdb, first through fastp at Q25 and then through MiXCR, and only productive beta chains were kept. Duplicate CDR3 protein sequences are folded into a single record with the most common DNA and genes. TCRdb's processing, not the study's, gives the V and J calls here. The sample table lists 200,000 to 250,000 distinct CDR3 sequences, 15% to 20% of them with a count of one. Of the sample, 10% to 15% is held by the ten largest clones.

This sample was shared with a second study, whose subject was T cells in Graves' hyperthyroidism and ophthalmopathy. From that second study: A patient counted as having stable Graves' hyperthyroidism if no progression to ophthalmopathy occurred over 18 months of follow-up. Hyperthyroidism patients were aged 18 to 65 years and newly diagnosed, with disease duration of less than 2 months. Any patient with an uncontrolled infection, another autoimmune disease, pregnancy or lactation was excluded. Diagnoses were established on the basis of clinical symptoms, serum thyroxine and TRAb, thyroid ultrasound, and orbital computed tomography. A first-round RT-PCR of the TCR CDR3 used the HTBI primer set with the Qiagen OneStep RT-PCR kit. Most expanded thyroid clonotypes (frequency above 0.001) were also found in blood, which suggests that blood repertoires may mirror thyroid immune responses. A model built on a 13 V-J signature distinguished ophthalmopathy from stable hyperthyroidism, reaching 85% to 90% sensitivity and around 81% specificity in cross-validation and 80%/75% in testing. In validation, the model predicted progression to ophthalmopathy a median of around 6.5 months before onset, with roughly 68% sensitivity and roughly 77% specificity. TCR V-J signatures able to tell the groups apart were searched for in a discovery cohort of 100 patients, of whom roughly 42 had Graves' ophthalmopathy and some 60 had stable Graves' hyperthyroidism. Prospective prediction of ophthalmopathy was tested in an independent validation cohort of fewer than 20 hyperthyroidism patients and around 16 patients who later progressed to ophthalmopathy. The 100 discovery patients were randomly divided into training and test sets at a 7:3 ratio. Thyroid tissue and blood T-cell repertoires from six Graves' hyperthyroidism patients were also compared in the study. Following sampling, methimazole starting at 30 mg daily was given to hyperthyroidism patients, and high-dose intravenous methylprednisolone was given to ophthalmopathy patients. Libraries were constructed in a second round of multiplex PCR, after which size selection and purification were carried out. Libraries were sequenced paired-end with 100 bp reads on an Illumina HiSeq2000. SOAPnuke was used to process the raw data, with reads discarded if the reads contained adapters or uncalled bases, had a mean Phred below 15, or lacked an exact constant-primer or identifier match. COPE v1.2.5 was used to merge the high-quality paired reads, and each unique nucleotide sequence was defined as a clonotype. MiTCR v1.1 was used to align clonotypes to the IMGT TRBV, TRBD and TRBJ reference segments. The analysis included only V-J combinations with a frequency above 0.0001, which together covered roughly 99% of the repertoires. The TCS score was defined as F50 (clonal expansion) divided by E x V (chaos), with BLOSUM62-based TCRdist calculated between CDR3 peptides within each V-J. Welch's t-statistics and random forest reduced roughly 530 V-J features to about 13, which were used in a naive Bayes classifier (R e1071). Sample size was not statistically predetermined, and blinding of investigators to group allocation was not performed. The paper reports TCR Vbeta CDR3 sequencing of 140 or so peripheral blood samples: 40 or so ophthalmopathy, 70 to 85 hyperthyroidism and 17 progressor patients.

The sequence joins TRBV4-1 to TRBJ1-2, with TRBD1 identical over 9 junction bases. The TCR was taken from a woman aged 25 to 39 with Graves disease. Donor details come from another sample of the same person, matched by shared clones. The material was peripheral blood mononuclear cells (PBMCs), obtained at new diagnosis, from a patient treated with antithyroid drugs. The CDR3 protein sequence reads: CASSQRTGALYGYTF. The DNA is as follows: TGCGCCAGCAGCCAACGGACAGGGGCTCTCTATGGCTACACCTTC.